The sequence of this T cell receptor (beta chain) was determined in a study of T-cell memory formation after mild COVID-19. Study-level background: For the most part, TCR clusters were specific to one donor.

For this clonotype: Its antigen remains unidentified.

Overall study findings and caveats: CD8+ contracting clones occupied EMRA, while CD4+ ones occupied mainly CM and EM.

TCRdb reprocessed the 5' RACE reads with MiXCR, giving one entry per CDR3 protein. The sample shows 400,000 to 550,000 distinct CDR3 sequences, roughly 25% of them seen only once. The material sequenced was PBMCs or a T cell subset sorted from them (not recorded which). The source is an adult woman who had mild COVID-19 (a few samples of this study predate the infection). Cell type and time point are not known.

CDR3 residues: CSVDGGQANTGELFF. CDR3 nucleotide sequence: TGCAGCGTTGACGGGGGTCAGGCGAACACCGGGGAGCTGTTTTTT. The chain is built from TRBV29-1 and TRBJ2-2, with a weak D call TRBD2 (6 bases). The CDR3 extends over 15 amino acids. Between the trimmed V and J ends, which lost 3 bases and 0 bases, there was a span of 11 bases. Per germline, CDR1 SQVTM and CDR2 ANQGSEA.